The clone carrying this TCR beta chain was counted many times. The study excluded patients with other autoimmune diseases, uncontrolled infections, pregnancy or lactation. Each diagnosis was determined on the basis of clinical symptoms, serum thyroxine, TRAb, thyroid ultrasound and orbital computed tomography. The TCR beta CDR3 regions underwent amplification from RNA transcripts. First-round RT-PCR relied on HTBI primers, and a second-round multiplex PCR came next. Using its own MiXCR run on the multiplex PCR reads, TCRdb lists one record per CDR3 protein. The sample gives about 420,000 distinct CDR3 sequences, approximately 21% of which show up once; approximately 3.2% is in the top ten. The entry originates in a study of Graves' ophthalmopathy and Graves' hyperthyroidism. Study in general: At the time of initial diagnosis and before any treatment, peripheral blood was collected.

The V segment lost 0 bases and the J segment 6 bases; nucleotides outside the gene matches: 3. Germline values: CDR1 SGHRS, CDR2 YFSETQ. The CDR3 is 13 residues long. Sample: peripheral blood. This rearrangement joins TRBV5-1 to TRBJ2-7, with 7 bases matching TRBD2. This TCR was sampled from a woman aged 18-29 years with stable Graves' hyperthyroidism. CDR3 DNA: TGCGCCAGCAGCTTGGGGACTAGGACCGAGCAGTACTTC. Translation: CASSLGTRTEQYF. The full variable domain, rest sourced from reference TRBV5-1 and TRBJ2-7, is KAGVTQTPRYLIKTRGQQVTLSCSPISGHRSVSWYQQTPGQGLQFLFEYFSETQRNKGNFPGRFSGRQFSNSRSEMNVSTLELGDSALYLCASSLGTRTEQYFGPGTRLTVT.